These T cell receptor beta chains were read from a single sample in a study of glioma-infiltrating T cells. Each CDR3 protein is one row after TCRdb ran MiXCR on the multiplex PCR reads. The table lists around 170,000 distinct CDR3 sequences, around 45% of them singletons. The sample taken for sequencing was glioma tissue, nonneoplastic brain tissue, or PBMCs (not recorded which). The receptors derive from a human donor with low-grade glioma or glioblastoma, undergoing nonglioma brain surgery, or in good health (not recorded which). Both conserved end residues are part of each CDR3. Each record gives: CDR3 protein, CDR3 DNA, D gene, CDR3 length, clone size, J gene, V gene. The D gene is left open where the match is weak. For some rows the clone size is stated as once, few or many, or as a class when expanded; others skip it.

CDR3 protein: CASSPGRGNQETQYF; CDR3 DNA: TGTGCCAGCAGCCCAGGTCGGGGGAACCAAGAGACCCAGTACTTC; D gene: .; CDR3 length: 15; clone size: .; J gene: TRBJ2-5; V gene: TRBV28
CDR3 protein: CASSQETGTTSYEQYF; CDR3 DNA: TGTGCCAGCAGCCAAGAAACCGGGACTACCTCCTACGAGCAGTACTTC; D gene: TRBD2; CDR3 length: 16; clone size: few; J gene: TRBJ2-7; V gene: TRBV14
CDR3 protein: CASTTIGTGITDTQYF; CDR3 DNA: TGTGCCAGCACCACAATCGGTACAGGGATCACAGATACGCAGTATTTT; D gene: .; CDR3 length: 16; clone size: many; J gene: TRBJ2-3; V gene: TRBV27
CDR3 protein: CSARGRTGGINQPQHF; CDR3 DNA: TGCAGTGCTAGGGGGAGGACAGGGGGTATTAATCAGCCCCAGCATTTT; D gene: TRBD1; CDR3 length: 16; clone size: many; J gene: TRBJ1-5; V gene: TRBV20-1
CDR3 protein: CASSIVASGNTIYF; CDR3 DNA: TGTGCCAGTAGTATCGTTGCCTCTGGAAACACCATATATTTT; D gene: .; CDR3 length: 14; clone size: .; J gene: TRBJ1-3; V gene: TRBV19
CDR3 protein: CASSFRGVPYNEQFF; CDR3 DNA: TGTGCCAGCAGTTTTCGGGGGGTTCCCTACAATGAGCAGTTCTTC; D gene: TRBD2; CDR3 length: 15; clone size: few; J gene: TRBJ2-1; V gene: TRBV28
CDR3 protein: CSVDRTFGETQYF; CDR3 DNA: TGCAGCGTAGACCGGACGTTCGGGGAGACCCAGTACTTC; D gene: .; CDR3 length: 13; clone size: .; J gene: TRBJ2-5; V gene: TRBV29-1
CDR3 protein: CASSLIQGNTEAFF; CDR3 DNA: TGCGCCAGCAGCCTGATACAGGGTAACACTGAAGCTTTCTTT; D gene: .; CDR3 length: 14; clone size: .; J gene: TRBJ1-1; V gene: TRBV5-1
CDR3 protein: CASSQVGSRAGELFF; CDR3 DNA: TGTGCCAGCAGCCAAGTCGGCAGCCGGGCCGGGGAGCTGTTTTTT; D gene: .; CDR3 length: 15; clone size: .; J gene: TRBJ2-2; V gene: TRBV28
CDR3 protein: CASSSTSARQYNEQFF; CDR3 DNA: TGTGCCAGCAGCTCGACTAGCGCGAGGCAATACAATGAGCAGTTCTTC; D gene: TRBD2; CDR3 length: 16; clone size: .; J gene: TRBJ2-1; V gene: TRBV7-9
CDR3 protein: CASSLWRGSRDTQYF; CDR3 DNA: TGCGCCAGCAGCTTGTGGAGGGGTAGCAGAGATACGCAGTATTTT; D gene: .; CDR3 length: 15; clone size: .; J gene: TRBJ2-3; V gene: TRBV5-1
CDR3 protein: CASRVLGHGYTF; CDR3 DNA: TGTGCCAGCAGGGTCCTGGGGCATGGCTACACCTTC; D gene: .; CDR3 length: 12; clone size: .; J gene: TRBJ1-2; V gene: TRBV12-3/TRBV12-4
CDR3 protein: CASSMTSGTYEQYF; CDR3 DNA: TGTGCCAGCAGTATGACTAGCGGAACCTACGAGCAGTACTTC; D gene: TRBD2; CDR3 length: 14; clone size: .; J gene: TRBJ2-7; V gene: TRBV12-3/TRBV12-4
CDR3 protein: CASSAPLAGPEQYF; CDR3 DNA: TGTGCCAGCAGCGCACCGCTAGCGGGGCCCGAGCAGTACTTC; D gene: TRBD2; CDR3 length: 14; clone size: .; J gene: TRBJ2-7; V gene: TRBV4-2
CDR3 protein: CASSLYLATEAFF; CDR3 DNA: TGTGCCAGTAGTCTCTATCTGGCCACTGAAGCTTTCTTT; D gene: .; CDR3 length: 13; clone size: many; J gene: TRBJ1-1; V gene: TRBV19
CDR3 protein: CAWSVGNEQFF; CDR3 DNA: TGTGCCTGGAGTGTAGGCAATGAGCAGTTCTTC; D gene: .; CDR3 length: 11; clone size: .; J gene: TRBJ2-1; V gene: TRBV30
CDR3 protein: CASSSRIKGTGGEQYF; CDR3 DNA: TGTGCCAGCAGTTCGAGGATAAAGGGGACAGGGGGCGAGCAGTACTTC; D gene: TRBD1; CDR3 length: 16; clone size: many; J gene: TRBJ2-7; V gene: TRBV28
CDR3 protein: CASSLDSLTSPLHF; CDR3 DNA: TGTGCCAGCAGCTTGGACAGCCTAACTTCACCCCTCCACTTT; D gene: .; CDR3 length: 14; clone size: .; J gene: TRBJ1-6; V gene: TRBV7-9
CDR3 protein: CASSYGEGGYTF; CDR3 DNA: TGCGCCAGCTCATACGGGGAGGGAGGCTACACCTTC; D gene: .; CDR3 length: 12; clone size: .; J gene: TRBJ1-2; V gene: TRBV5-1
CDR3 protein: CSANRLGTQETQYF; CDR3 DNA: TGCAGTGCGAATCGACTAGGGACGCAGGAGACCCAGTACTTC; D gene: .; CDR3 length: 14; clone size: many; J gene: TRBJ2-5; V gene: TRBV20-1
CDR3 protein: CASSEVRNTRGYTF; CDR3 DNA: TGTGCCAGCAGTGAAGTTAGGAACACCCGAGGCTACACCTTC; D gene: .; CDR3 length: 14; clone size: many; J gene: TRBJ1-2; V gene: TRBV6-1
CDR3 protein: CASSGLRLVEEQFF; CDR3 DNA: TGTGCCAGCAGCGGCCTGCGTCTAGTAGAGGAGCAGTTCTTC; D gene: .; CDR3 length: 14; clone size: many; J gene: TRBJ2-1; V gene: TRBV7-2
CDR3 protein: CASSYRGQETQYF; CDR3 DNA: TGTGCCAGCAGTTACCGCGGCCAAGAGACCCAGTACTTC; D gene: .; CDR3 length: 13; clone size: many; J gene: TRBJ2-5; V gene: TRBV6-6
CDR3 protein: CASSATGLSDTQYF; CDR3 DNA: TGTGCCAGCTCGGCAACGGGACTTTCAGATACGCAGTATTTT; D gene: .; CDR3 length: 14; clone size: many; J gene: TRBJ2-3; V gene: TRBV18
CDR3 protein: CASREGLSAEAFF; CDR3 DNA: TGTGCCAGCAGGGAGGGGTTAAGCGCTGAAGCTTTCTTT; D gene: .; CDR3 length: 13; clone size: .; J gene: TRBJ1-1; V gene: TRBV11-2
CDR3 protein: CASSPQPGTRMREQYF; CDR3 DNA: TGTGCCAGCAGCCCCCAGCCCGGGACTAGGATGAGGGAGCAGTACTTC; D gene: TRBD2; CDR3 length: 16; clone size: many; J gene: TRBJ2-7; V gene: TRBV7-6
CDR3 protein: CASRGTWNTGELFF; CDR3 DNA: TGTGCCAGCAGAGGGACATGGAACACCGGGGAGCTGTTTTTT; D gene: .; CDR3 length: 14; clone size: few; J gene: TRBJ2-2; V gene: TRBV2
CDR3 protein: CASSPQAYGYTF; CDR3 DNA: TGTGCCAGCTCACCACAGGCCTATGGCTACACCTTC; D gene: .; CDR3 length: 12; clone size: .; J gene: TRBJ1-2; V gene: TRBV18
CDR3 protein: CASSLYSYGQAFF; CDR3 DNA: TGTGCCAGCAGCTTATACTCCTACGGACAAGCTTTCTTT; D gene: .; CDR3 length: 13; clone size: many; J gene: TRBJ1-1; V gene: TRBV7-3
CDR3 protein: CASSSSGRVWEQFF; CDR3 DNA: TGTGCCAGTAGTTCAAGCGGGAGGGTTTGGGAGCAGTTCTTC; D gene: TRBD2; CDR3 length: 14; clone size: .; J gene: TRBJ2-1; V gene: TRBV19
CDR3 protein: CASSEINRSSSNSPLHF; CDR3 DNA: TGTGCTAGCAGTGAAATCAACAGGAGCTCCTCTAATTCACCCCTCCACTTT; D gene: .; CDR3 length: 17; clone size: .; J gene: TRBJ1-6; V gene: TRBV6-2/TRBV6-3
CDR3 protein: CSARVSGVSYNEQFF; CDR3 DNA: TGCAGTGCTAGAGTATCAGGGGTCTCCTACAATGAGCAGTTCTTC; D gene: .; CDR3 length: 15; clone size: many; J gene: TRBJ2-1; V gene: TRBV20-1
CDR3 protein: CASSLPPKLSGRGTDTQYF; CDR3 DNA: TGTGCCAGCAGTTTACCCCCCAAGCTTAGCGGGAGGGGCACAGATACGCAGTATTTT; D gene: TRBD2; CDR3 length: 19; clone size: few; J gene: TRBJ2-3; V gene: TRBV12-3/TRBV12-4
CDR3 protein: CASSPTGMGKETQYF; CDR3 DNA: TGTGCCAGCAGCCCAACAGGGATGGGCAAAGAGACCCAGTACTTC; D gene: .; CDR3 length: 15; clone size: .; J gene: TRBJ2-5; V gene: TRBV7-3
CDR3 protein: CASSPGLPGEQFF; CDR3 DNA: TGTGCCAGCAGTCCAGGACTGCCGGGCGAGCAGTTCTTC; D gene: .; CDR3 length: 13; clone size: many; J gene: TRBJ2-1; V gene: TRBV6-1
CDR3 protein: CSARDYGQASNYGYTF; CDR3 DNA: TGCAGTGCTAGAGACTACGGACAGGCTTCAAACTATGGCTACACCTTC; D gene: TRBD1; CDR3 length: 16; clone size: many; J gene: TRBJ1-2; V gene: TRBV20-1
CDR3 protein: CASSDRGQSNQPQHF; CDR3 DNA: TGTGCCAGCTCTGACAGGGGGCAAAGCAATCAGCCCCAGCATTTT; D gene: TRBD1; CDR3 length: 15; clone size: many; J gene: TRBJ1-5; V gene: TRBV2
CDR3 protein: CASRTTVGWGLFATNEKLFF; CDR3 DNA: TGTGCCAGTAGAACCACTGTTGGTTGGGGACTATTTGCAACTAATGAAAAACTGTTTTTT; D gene: .; CDR3 length: 20; clone size: .; J gene: TRBJ1-4; V gene: TRBV28
CDR3 protein: CAILNTGELFF; CDR3 DNA: TGTGCCATACTAAACACCGGGGAGCTGTTTTTT; D gene: .; CDR3 length: 11; clone size: many; J gene: TRBJ2-2; V gene: TRBV10-3
CDR3 protein: CASSLGLSGEETQYF; CDR3 DNA: TGTGCCAGCAGCTTAGGACTTAGCGGCGAAGAGACCCAGTACTTC; D gene: .; CDR3 length: 15; clone size: .; J gene: TRBJ2-5; V gene: TRBV7-2
CDR3 protein: CATSRDPGGETQYF; CDR3 DNA: TGTGCCACCAGCAGAGATCCGGGAGGCGAGACCCAGTACTTC; D gene: TRBD2; CDR3 length: 14; clone size: many; J gene: TRBJ2-5; V gene: TRBV15
CDR3 protein: CSARRPGGGDTQYF; CDR3 DNA: TGCAGTGCTAGAAGGCCCGGAGGGGGAGATACGCAGTATTTT; D gene: .; CDR3 length: 14; clone size: many; J gene: TRBJ2-3; V gene: TRBV20-1
CDR3 protein: CASRLSSGSVYEQFF; CDR3 DNA: TGTGCCAGTAGGCTCTCCAGCGGGAGTGTCTATGAGCAGTTCTTC; D gene: TRBD2; CDR3 length: 15; clone size: .; J gene: TRBJ2-1; V gene: TRBV19
CDR3 protein: CASRRGSTGELFF; CDR3 DNA: TGTGCCAGCAGGCGAGGGAGTACCGGGGAGCTGTTTTTT; D gene: .; CDR3 length: 13; clone size: few; J gene: TRBJ2-2; V gene: TRBV28
CDR3 protein: CASTLGQRGYEQYF; CDR3 DNA: TGTGCCAGCACCTTGGGACAGCGAGGCTACGAGCAGTACTTC; D gene: TRBD1; CDR3 length: 14; clone size: many; J gene: TRBJ2-7; V gene: TRBV28
CDR3 protein: CASSLEGGPSYNEQFF; CDR3 DNA: TGTGCCAGCAGTCTAGAGGGAGGCCCTTCTTACAATGAGCAATTCTTC; D gene: .; CDR3 length: 16; clone size: .; J gene: TRBJ2-1; V gene: TRBV28
CDR3 protein: CASSVGLETQYF; CDR3 DNA: TGCGCCAGCAGCGTGGGGCTGGAGACCCAGTACTTC; D gene: .; CDR3 length: 12; clone size: .; J gene: TRBJ2-5; V gene: TRBV10-2
CDR3 protein: CASSPSGSYNEQFF; CDR3 DNA: TGTGCCAGCAGTCCTAGCGGATCCTACAATGAGCAGTTCTTC; D gene: TRBD2; CDR3 length: 14; clone size: many; J gene: TRBJ2-1; V gene: TRBV6-1
CDR3 protein: CASSNFGSIQEQYF; CDR3 DNA: TGTGCCAGCAGTAACTTCGGTAGTATCCAAGAGCAGTACTTC; D gene: .; CDR3 length: 14; clone size: .; J gene: TRBJ2-7; V gene: TRBV25-1
CDR3 protein: CSAREMSGRGTEAFF; CDR3 DNA: TGCAGTGCTAGAGAAATGTCCGGGCGGGGCACTGAAGCTTTCTTT; D gene: .; CDR3 length: 15; clone size: many; J gene: TRBJ1-1; V gene: TRBV20-1
CDR3 protein: CARSVLFIDTQYF; CDR3 DNA: TGTGCCAGAAGTGTCCTTTTCATAGATACGCAGTATTTT; D gene: .; CDR3 length: 13; clone size: .; J gene: TRBJ2-3; V gene: TRBV6-1
CDR3 protein: CSVEWGSHNEQFF; CDR3 DNA: TGCAGCGTTGAATGGGGCTCCCACAATGAGCAGTTCTTC; D gene: .; CDR3 length: 13; clone size: few; J gene: TRBJ2-1; V gene: TRBV29-1
CDR3 protein: CASSAPPWTEAFF; CDR3 DNA: TGTGCCAGCAGTGCTCCCCCGTGGACTGAAGCTTTCTTT; D gene: .; CDR3 length: 13; clone size: many; J gene: TRBJ1-1; V gene: TRBV2
CDR3 protein: CASSLQTGKTEAFF; CDR3 DNA: TGCGCCAGCAGCTTGCAAACAGGGAAAACTGAAGCTTTCTTT; D gene: .; CDR3 length: 14; clone size: .; J gene: TRBJ1-1; V gene: TRBV5-1
CDR3 protein: CASSRPDRSTQYF; CDR3 DNA: TGTGCCAGTAGCCGCCCGGACCGAAGTACGCAGTATTTT; D gene: .; CDR3 length: 13; clone size: .; J gene: TRBJ2-3; V gene: TRBV19
CDR3 protein: CASSQDRDSNYGYTF; CDR3 DNA: TGTGCCAGCAGCCAAGACCGGGACAGTAACTATGGCTACACCTTC; D gene: TRBD1; CDR3 length: 15; clone size: few; J gene: TRBJ1-2; V gene: TRBV4-2
CDR3 protein: CASSRHGTTSFEQFF; CDR3 DNA: TGTGCCAGCAGCCGTCACGGGACTACGAGTTTTGAGCAGTTCTTC; D gene: TRBD2; CDR3 length: 15; clone size: .; J gene: TRBJ2-1; V gene: TRBV5-4
CDR3 protein: CASSQPPDTDTQYF; CDR3 DNA: TGTGCCAGCAGCCAACCGCCCGATACAGATACGCAGTATTTT; D gene: .; CDR3 length: 14; clone size: many; J gene: TRBJ2-3; V gene: TRBV3-1
CDR3 protein: CASSRDGVYEQYF; CDR3 DNA: TGTGCCAGCTCCCGGGACGGAGTCTACGAGCAGTACTTC; D gene: .; CDR3 length: 13; clone size: .; J gene: TRBJ2-7; V gene: TRBV5-4